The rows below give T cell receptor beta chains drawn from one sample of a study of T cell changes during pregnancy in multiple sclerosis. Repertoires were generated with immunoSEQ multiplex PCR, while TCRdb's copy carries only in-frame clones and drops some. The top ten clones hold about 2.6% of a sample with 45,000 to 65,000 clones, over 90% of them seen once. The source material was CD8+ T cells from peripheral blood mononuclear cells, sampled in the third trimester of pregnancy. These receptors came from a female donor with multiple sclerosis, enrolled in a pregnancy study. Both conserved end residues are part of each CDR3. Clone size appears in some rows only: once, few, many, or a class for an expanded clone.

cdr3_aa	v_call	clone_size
CASSESGMGPTTDTQYF	TRBV2	once
CASSELRQGTYEQYF	TRBV2	-
CASSPRSEWDEQFF	TRBV4-1	-
CASSVGDTSNYGYTF	TRBV9	-
CASSISHMNTEAFF	TRBV19	-
CASGGTSGNYNEQFF	TRBV5-1	-
CASSIMVGGTYNEQFF	TRBV19	-
CASSFGGGEQYF	TRBV27	-
CASSLTTSGISGEQYF	TRBV11-2	-
CASSIAQGTEAFF	TRBV19	-
CASSKTGSQPQHF	TRBV7-9	-
CASGDPRGSYNEQFF	TRBV9	-
CASSVRDRGFYGYTF	TRBV9	-
CASSLDLGQYNEQFF	TRBV7-6	once
CASTLIGRHYEQYF	TRBV11-2	-
CASRPRGEPLYNEQFF	TRBV27	-
CASSLARAPNEKLFF	TRBV5-6	once
CASSEYRVAKNIQYF	TRBV10-1	-
CASSPTGLAVGSYNEQFF	TRBV11-2	-
CAIGPLGQGATEAFF	TRBV10-3	once
CASSYGQGMETEAFF	TRBV5-1	once
CASSPRASGQETQYF	TRBV28	-
CAISDSSGLEAFF	TRBV10-3	-
CSVEDQGRNEQFF	TRBV29-1	-
CASSPQQGIYGYTF	TRBV4-3	once
CASSSAAGADTQYF	TRBV4-1	once
CASSGLAGELFF	TRBV2	-
CASSSDTRAGGPSGNTIYF	TRBV5-1	-
CATLVPGQGDGYTF	TRBV7-9	-
CASYPILQASNTGELFF	TRBV7-8	-
CASSQDLGQGGELFF	TRBV4-2	-